This T cell receptor (beta chain) is from a study of beta chain features in type 1 diabetes. Study-wide points: There was a moderate but significant shortening of TCRB CDR3s in all four CD4+ subsets of Type 1 diabetes patients.

The entirety of the isolated RNA underwent reverse transcription, so expressed TCRB transcripts were sequenced. TCRdb's table, derived via immunoSEQ multiplex PCR, lists solely in-frame clones and lacks some. In the table there are about 68,000 clones, roughly 50% of which are singletons. This clone was detected once. The antigen remains undetermined. The clonotype comes from a young man with type 1 diabetes. Sequencing input: central memory CD4+ T cells from blood.

CDR3 loop: CASSPGTVSRVNEQFF. The CDR3 coding sequence is TGTGCCAGCAGCCCCGGGACAGTGAGTCGGGTGAATGAGCAGTTCTTC. The chain carries TRBV5-4 and TRBJ2-1, with 7 bases lining up with TRBD1. Germline CDR1 is SGHNT and CDR2 is YYREEE (reference sequence). The CDR3 extends over 16 amino acids. The junction had 14 bases not matched to a gene; V was cut back by 4 bases and J by 7 bases.